A selection of T cell receptor beta chains follows, all from one sample in a study of T cell responses to AZD1222 COVID-19 vaccine. TCRdb keeps only in-frame clones here, not all; method: immunoSEQ multiplex PCR. The data show roughly 80,000 clones, around 90% seen once. The material was peripheral blood, obtained on day 0 of AZD1222 vaccination. The origin of the receptors is an adult in good health. CDR3s include the opening cysteine and the closing phenylalanine or tryptophan. D genes are given only for firm matches. Clone size appears in some rows only: once, few, many, or a class for an expanded clone.

D gene | J gene | V gene | clone size | CDR3 protein | CDR3 DNA
- | TRBJ1-2 | TRBV12-5 | once | CASGLRKGRYYGYTF | TGTGCTAGTGGTTTGCGGAAGGGAAGATATTATGGCTACACCTTC
- | TRBJ1-4 | TRBV5-4 | - | CASSSGTDNEKLFF | TGTGCCAGCAGCTCCGGGACTGATAATGAAAAACTGTTTTTT
- | TRBJ2-1 | TRBV9 | - | CASSVQDYNEQFF | TGTGCCAGCAGCGTACAGGACTACAATGAGCAGTTCTTC
- | TRBJ1-4 | TRBV7-9 | - | CASSPWGAEKLFF | TGTGCCAGCAGCCCATGGGGTGCTGAAAAACTGTTTTTT
- | TRBJ2-5 | TRBV7-3 | - | CASSLTLSQTQYF | TGTGCCAGCAGCTTAACTCTATCCCAGACCCAGTACTTC
TRBD2 | TRBJ2-2 | TRBV29-1 | - | CSVGTSGTGELFF | TGCAGCGTGGGGACTAGCGGCACCGGGGAGCTGTTTTTT
- | TRBJ1-4 | TRBV28 | - | CASSLQGTKEKLFF | TGTGCCAGCTCTTTACAGGGAACGAAAGAAAAACTGTTTTTT
TRBD1 | TRBJ1-2 | TRBV5-1 | - | CASSVGGAGGYTF | TGCGCCAGCAGCGTAGGGGGCGCGGGTGGCTACACCTTC
- | TRBJ1-2 | TRBV7-9 | - | CASSLEFRSYGYTF | TGTGCCAGCAGCTTAGAATTTCGGTCCTATGGCTACACCTTC
- | TRBJ1-4 | TRBV24-1 | - | CATSSPFGELFF | TGTGCCACCAGTTCGCCGTTCGGGGAACTGTTTTTT
TRBD1 | TRBJ1-1 | TRBV10-3 | few | CAIRGQGIYSGTEAFF | TGTGCCATCAGAGGACAGGGGATTTATTCGGGCACTGAAGCTTTCTTT
- | TRBJ2-2 | TRBV7-8 | - | CASSLNRFGNTGELFF | TGTGCCAGCAGCTTAAATCGGTTCGGGAACACCGGGGAGCTGTTTTTT
- | TRBJ2-7 | TRBV11-3 | - | CASSPGGGLDEQYF | TGTGCCAGCAGCCCTGGGGGGGGCTTGGACGAGCAGTACTTC
TRBD1 | TRBJ1-1 | TRBV11-3 | - | CASRGLEGTGGATEAFF | TGTGCCAGCAGGGGATTAGAAGGGACAGGGGGCGCCACTGAAGCTTTCTTT
- | TRBJ2-5 | TRBV3-1/TRBV3-2 | - | CASSQPGESQETQYF | TGTGCCAGCAGCCAACCCGGGGAGAGCCAAGAGACCCAGTACTTC
- | TRBJ1-2 | TRBV12-5 | - | CASGSDTADGYTF | TGTGCTAGTGGTTCCGACACGGCTGATGGCTACACCTTC
- | TRBJ2-7 | TRBV9 | - | CASSVDEGAPYEQYF | TGTGCCAGCAGCGTAGATGAAGGGGCCCCCTACGAGCAGTACTTC
TRBD1 | TRBJ2-3 | TRBV4-2 | - | CASSHTGTGVQDTQYF | TGTGCCAGCAGCCATACCGGGACAGGGGTACAAGATACGCAGTATTTT
- | TRBJ1-1 | TRBV19 | - | CASSPYMNTEAFF | TGTGCCAGTAGTCCATACATGAACACTGAAGCTTTCTTT
- | TRBJ1-5 | TRBV5-5 | - | CASSRSRQSDQPQHF | TGTGCCAGCAGCAGAAGCCGGCAAAGCGATCAGCCCCAGCATTTT
- | TRBJ2-1 | TRBV7-3 | once | CASSLDPSNEQFF | TGTGCCAGCAGCTTAGATCCGTCCAATGAGCAGTTCTTC
- | TRBJ2-1 | TRBV24-1 | - | CATSAEGGRSNEQFF | TGTGCCACCAGTGCCGAAGGGGGGCGGAGCAATGAGCAGTTCTTC
- | TRBJ1-1 | TRBV9 | few | CASSVDSASVEAFF | TGTGCCAGCAGCGTTGACAGCGCTTCGGTTGAAGCTTTCTTT
- | TRBJ1-2 | TRBV6-5 | once | CASSYEGGYTF | TGTGCCAGCAGTTACGAGGGTGGCTACACCTTC
- | TRBJ1-2 | TRBV9 | - | CASSGGTGKHGYTF | TGTGCCAGCAGCGGGGGTACGGGGAAGCATGGCTACACCTTC
TRBD1 | TRBJ2-7 | TRBV5-1 | - | CASRAIRGQDEQYF | TGCGCCAGCAGAGCAATCAGGGGGCAGGACGAGCAGTACTTC
TRBD1 | TRBJ1-1 | TRBV12-3/TRBV12-4 | - | CASSFGTGDEAFF | TGTGCCAGCAGTTTCGGGACAGGGGATGAAGCTTTCTTT
- | TRBJ2-7 | TRBV13 | - | CASSRTGFGQAYEQYF | TGTGCCAGCAGCCGTACAGGATTTGGCCAAGCCTACGAGCAGTACTTC
TRBD1 | TRBJ2-7 | TRBV3-1/TRBV3-2 | - | CASSQGTGYYEQYF | TGTGCCAGCAGCCAAGGGACAGGGTACTACGAGCAGTACTTC
- | TRBJ2-5 | TRBV9 | once | CASSRSFQETQYF | TGTGCCAGCAGCAGGAGTTTCCAAGAGACCCAGTACTTC
- | TRBJ1-2 | TRBV30 | - | CAWSGQDPIRNGYTF | TGTGCCTGGAGTGGACAGGACCCTATTAGAAATGGCTACACCTTC
TRBD2 | TRBJ2-4 | TRBV7-9 | - | CASSLRTSGAKNIQYF | TGTGCCAGCAGCTTAAGAACTAGCGGAGCCAAAAACATTCAGTACTTC
TRBD1 | TRBJ2-7 | TRBV6-5 | - | CASRQGTYEQYF | TGTGCCAGCAGACAGGGGACCTACGAGCAGTACTTC
- | TRBJ2-5 | TRBV2 | - | CASKGGTSQETQYF | TGTGCCAGCAAAGGGGGAACCAGCCAAGAGACCCAGTACTTC
TRBD2 | TRBJ2-7 | TRBV7-2 | - | CASSPYPSSGDEQYF | TGTGCCAGCAGCCCCTACCCCTCTAGCGGAGACGAGCAGTACTTC
- | TRBJ2-1 | TRBV11-2 | - | CASSSGPTRGEQFF | TGTGCCAGCAGCTCCGGGCCAACTAGGGGTGAGCAGTTCTTC
TRBD2 | TRBJ2-7 | TRBV3-1/TRBV3-2 | once | CASSQGLAGDYEQYF | TGTGCCAGCAGCCAAGGACTAGCGGGCGACTACGAGCAGTACTTC
TRBD2 | TRBJ2-3 | TRBV9 | - | CASSGGLAGASTDTQYF | TGTGCCAGCAGCGGGGGACTAGCGGGGGCTAGCACAGATACGCAGTATTTT